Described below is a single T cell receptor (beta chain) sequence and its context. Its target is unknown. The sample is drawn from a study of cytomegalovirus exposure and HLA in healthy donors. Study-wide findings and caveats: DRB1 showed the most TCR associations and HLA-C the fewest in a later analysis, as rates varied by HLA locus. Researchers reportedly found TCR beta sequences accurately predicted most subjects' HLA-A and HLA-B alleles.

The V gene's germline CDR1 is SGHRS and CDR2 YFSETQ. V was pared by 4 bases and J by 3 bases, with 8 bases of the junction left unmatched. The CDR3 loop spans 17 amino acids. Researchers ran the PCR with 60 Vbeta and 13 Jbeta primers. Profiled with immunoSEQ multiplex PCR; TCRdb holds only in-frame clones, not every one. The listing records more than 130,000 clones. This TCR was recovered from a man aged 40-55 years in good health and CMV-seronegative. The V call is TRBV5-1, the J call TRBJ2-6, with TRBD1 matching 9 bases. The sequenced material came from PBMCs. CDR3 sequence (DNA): TGCGCCAGCAGCCACGGGACAGGGCGGAATGGGGCCAACGTCCTGACTTTC. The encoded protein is CASSHGTGRNGANVLTF.